Given below is one T cell receptor beta chain in context. Its matching antigen is unknown. Receiving focal radiation plus CTLA-4 blockade with ipilimumab were patients who had chemo-refractory metastatic non-small-cell lung cancer. These data come from a study of radiotherapy plus CTLA-4 blockade in lung cancer. As for the study in general: Overall, approximately 19% of patients showed an objective response, while about 30% attained disease control. Overall study results and limits: After radiotherapy and ipilimumab, tumor-derived clones expanded in peripheral blood. Dynamics of early blood T cell clones, together with interferon-beta, were reportedly the best predictors of response.

Germline CDR1 SGHDT, CDR2 YYEEEE. This CDR3 has 13 residues. Trimming pared 0 bases from V and 8 bases from J, leaving 8 bases between. Clones were read by immunoSEQ multiplex PCR, and TCRdb kept only the in-frame ones, dropping some. The sample has over 100,000 clones, more than 65% seen once; the top ten hold roughly 3.5%. The origin of this receptor is a human donor with non-small cell lung cancer that progressed on radiotherapy plus ipilimumab. Some clones in this sample may be carry-over from other donors' samples. The rearrangement links TRBV5-6 to TRBJ1-4, with D perhaps TRBD1 (5 bases). Sequences were derived from peripheral blood, sampled from a patient treated with radiotherapy plus ipilimumab. The DNA of the CDR3 is TGTGCCAGCAGCTTGGACGGGGCGGAAAAACTGTTTTTT. Residues: CASSLDGAEKLFF.